Many counts were recorded for the clone carrying this T cell receptor beta chain. The record originates from a study of neurological immune-mediated disorders. Trimming cost V 6 bases and J 5 bases, with 8 bases left between them. Germline loops: CDR1 SGHRS, CDR2 YFSETQ. The CDR3 has 11 residues. Source material was 2 million unsorted PBMCs, stored at -80 °C in RNAlater. A single record per CDR3 protein comes from TCRdb applying MiXCR to the 5' RACE reads. There are more than 40,000 distinct CDR3 sequences in the sample; approximately 2.8% occur only once, and about 14% lies in the top ten. The sequenced sample was PBMCs. V gene TRBV5-1 combines with J gene TRBJ1-1; a possible D gene is TRBD1 (5 bases). The origin of this receptor is a woman in her forties or fifties with multiple sclerosis. In DNA form, the CDR3 reads TGCGCCAGCATTGGGGCAACTGAAGCTTTCTTT. It yields the protein CASIGATEAFF.